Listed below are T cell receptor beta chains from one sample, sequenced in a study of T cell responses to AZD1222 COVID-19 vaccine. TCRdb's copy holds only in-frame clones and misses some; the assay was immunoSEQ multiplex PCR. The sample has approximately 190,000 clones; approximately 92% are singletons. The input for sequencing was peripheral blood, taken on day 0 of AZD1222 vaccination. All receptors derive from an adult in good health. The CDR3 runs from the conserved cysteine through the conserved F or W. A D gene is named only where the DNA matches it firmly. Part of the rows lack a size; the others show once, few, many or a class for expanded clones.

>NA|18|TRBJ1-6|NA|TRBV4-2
CASSQDLAGSSYNSPLHF
TGTGCCAGCAGCCAAGATTTAGCAGGGAGCTCCTATAATTCACCCCTCCACTTT
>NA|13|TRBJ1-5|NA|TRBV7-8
CASSLGHNQPQHF
TGTGCCAGCAGCTTAGGCCACAATCAGCCCCAGCATTTT
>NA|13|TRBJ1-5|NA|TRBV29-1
CSVDGGLGQPQHF
TGCAGCGTTGATGGGGGGCTGGGACAGCCCCAGCATTTT
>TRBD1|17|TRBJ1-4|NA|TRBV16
CASSPRTGSATNEKLFF
TGTGCCAGCAGCCCCAGGACAGGATCTGCAACTAATGAAAAACTGTTTTTT
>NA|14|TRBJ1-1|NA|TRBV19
CASSMGQLNTEAFF
TGTGCCAGTAGTATGGGGCAACTGAACACTGAAGCTTTCTTT
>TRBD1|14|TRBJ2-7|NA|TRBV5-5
CASSSDRVLYEQYF
TGTGCCAGCAGCTCTGACAGGGTTCTCTACGAGCAGTACTTC
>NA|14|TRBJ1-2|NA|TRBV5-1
CASSLAGQGRGYTF
TGCGCCAGCAGCTTGGCTGGCCAGGGACGTGGCTACACCTTC
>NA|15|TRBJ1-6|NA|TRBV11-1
CASSLEGRAGSPLHF
TGTGCCAGCAGCTTAGAGGGGCGGGCTGGCTCACCCCTCCACTTT
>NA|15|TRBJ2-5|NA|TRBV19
CASSIGQTLQETQYF
TGTGCCAGTAGTATAGGGCAGACCCTCCAAGAGACCCAGTACTTC
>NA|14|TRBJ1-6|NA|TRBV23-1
CASSQSGHHSPLHF
TGCGCCAGCAGTCAATCGGGACACCATTCACCCCTCCACTTT
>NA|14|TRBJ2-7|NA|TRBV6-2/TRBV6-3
CASSYRDGAYEQYF
TGTGCCAGCAGTTACCGAGACGGCGCCTACGAGCAGTACTTC
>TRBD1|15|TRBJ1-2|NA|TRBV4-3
CASSQEGQGAFGYTF
TGCGCCAGCAGCCAAGAGGGACAGGGGGCTTTTGGCTACACCTTC
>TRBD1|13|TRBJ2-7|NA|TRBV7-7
CASSHDRAREQYF
TGTGCCAGCAGCCACGACAGGGCAAGAGAGCAGTACTTC
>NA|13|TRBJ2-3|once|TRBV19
CASSTSSLDTQYF
TGTGCCAGTAGTACGTCCTCTCTGGATACGCAGTATTTT
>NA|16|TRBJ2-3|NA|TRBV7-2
CASSLTRPSRTDTQYF
TGTGCCAGCAGCTTAACCCGCCCTTCCCGCACAGATACGCAGTATTTT
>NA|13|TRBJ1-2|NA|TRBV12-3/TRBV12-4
CASSPGQIYGYTF
TGTGCCAGCAGCCCAGGACAGATCTATGGCTACACCTTC
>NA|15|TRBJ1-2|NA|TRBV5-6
CASSLPGRQSYGYTF
TGTGCCAGCAGCCTACCGGGACGGCAGTCCTATGGCTACACCTTC
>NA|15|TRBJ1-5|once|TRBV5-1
CASSFGVGGNQPQHF
TGCGCCAGCAGCTTCGGCGTTGGGGGCAATCAGCCCCAGCATTTT
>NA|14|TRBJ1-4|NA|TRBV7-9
CASSLEQSSEKLFF
TGTGCCAGCAGCTTAGAACAGTCTTCCGAAAAACTGTTTTTT
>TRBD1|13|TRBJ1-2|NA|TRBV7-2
CASSRDRYYGYTF
TGTGCCAGCAGTCGGGACAGGTACTATGGCTACACCTTC
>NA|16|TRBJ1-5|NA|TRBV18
CASSPLGQGSNQPQHF
TGTGCCAGCTCACCACTTGGCCAGGGGAGCAATCAGCCCCAGCATTTT
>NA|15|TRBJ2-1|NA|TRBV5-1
CASSLGSGGSNEQFF
TGCGCCAGCAGCTTGGGGAGCGGCGGGTCGAATGAGCAGTTCTTC
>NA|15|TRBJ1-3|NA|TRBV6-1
CASSEGRQPGNTIYF
TGTGCCAGCAGTGAGGGACGACAGCCTGGAAACACCATATATTTT
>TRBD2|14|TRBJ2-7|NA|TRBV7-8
CASSFRGGVYEQYF
TGTGCCAGCAGCTTCCGCGGGGGTGTCTACGAGCAGTACTTC
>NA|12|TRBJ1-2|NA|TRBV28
CASTTWGYGYTF
TGTGCCAGCACAACCTGGGGCTATGGCTACACCTTC
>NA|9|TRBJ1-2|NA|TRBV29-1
CRGNNGYTF
TGCAGAGGTAATAATGGCTACACCTTC
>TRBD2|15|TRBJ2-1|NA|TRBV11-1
CASSPSGGGIGEQFF
TGTGCCAGCAGCCCGAGCGGGGGGGGAATTGGTGAGCAGTTCTTC
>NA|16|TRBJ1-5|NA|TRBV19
CASSIYGVGSGQPQHF
TGTGCCAGTAGTATATATGGGGTGGGTAGCGGTCAGCCCCAGCATTTT
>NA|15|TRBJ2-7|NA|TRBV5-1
CASSPAPGQSYEQYF
TGCGCCAGCAGCCCGGCCCCGGGACAAAGCTACGAGCAGTACTTC
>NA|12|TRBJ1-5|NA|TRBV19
CASSIPNQPQHF
TGTGCCAGTAGTATACCCAATCAGCCCCAGCATTTT
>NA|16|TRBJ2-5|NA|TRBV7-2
CASSPYRVGWGETQYF
TGTGCCAGCAGCCCGTATAGGGTAGGGTGGGGAGAGACCCAGTACTTC
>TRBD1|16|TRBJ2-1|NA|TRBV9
CASSVRRTGGYNEQFF
TGTGCCAGCAGCGTCCGTCGGACAGGGGGTTACAATGAGCAGTTCTTC
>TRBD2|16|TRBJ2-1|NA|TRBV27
CASSLRGLGPADEQFF
TGTGCCAGCAGTTTAAGGGGACTAGGGCCGGCGGATGAGCAGTTCTTC
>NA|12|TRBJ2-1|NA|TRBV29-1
CSVKVSYNEQFF
TGCAGCGTTAAAGTATCCTACAATGAGCAGTTCTTC
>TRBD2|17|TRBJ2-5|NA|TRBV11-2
CASSLKASGGFQETQYF
TGTGCCAGCAGCTTAAAGGCTAGCGGGGGGTTCCAAGAGACCCAGTACTTC
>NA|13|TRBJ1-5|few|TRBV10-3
CAISDAGNQPQHF
TGTGCCATCAGTGATGCAGGCAATCAGCCCCAGCATTTT
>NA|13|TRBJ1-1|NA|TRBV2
CASNIRMNTEAFF
TGTGCCAGCAATATACGGATGAACACTGAAGCTTTCTTT
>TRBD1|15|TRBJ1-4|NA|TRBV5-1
CASSFDRGPNEKLFF
TGCGCCAGCAGCTTCGACAGGGGGCCTAATGAAAAACTGTTTTTT
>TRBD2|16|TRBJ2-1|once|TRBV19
CASTRGVGLADNEQFF
TGTGCCAGTACCCGGGGGGTGGGACTAGCGGACAATGAGCAGTTCTTC
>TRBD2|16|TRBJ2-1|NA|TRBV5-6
CASSLAGLAGYNEQFF
TGTGCCAGCAGCTTGGCCGGACTAGCGGGGTACAATGAGCAGTTCTTC
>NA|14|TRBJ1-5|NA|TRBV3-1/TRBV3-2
CASSQAVASGPQHF
TGTGCCAGCAGCCAGGCTGTGGCATCGGGGCCCCAGCATTTT
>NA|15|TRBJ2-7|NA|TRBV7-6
CASSLGAGVTYEQYF
TGTGCCAGCAGCTTAGGGGCTGGGGTTACCTACGAGCAGTACTTC
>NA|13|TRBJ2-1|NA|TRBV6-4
CASSDSIRGEQFF
TGTGCCAGCAGTGACTCGATTCGTGGTGAGCAGTTCTTC
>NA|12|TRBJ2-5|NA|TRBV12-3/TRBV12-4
CASRAGGETQYF
TGTGCCAGCAGGGCTGGAGGGGAGACCCAGTACTTC
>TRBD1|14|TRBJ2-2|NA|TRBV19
CATSQGANTGELFF
TGTGCCACCTCACAGGGGGCGAACACCGGGGAGCTGTTTTTT